This T cell receptor (beta chain) was sequenced for a study of beta chain features in type 1 diabetes. Study outcomes and limitations: The cDNA sequencing approach could over-represent high-TCR-expressing cells.

The sample holds a few counts of this clone. The antigen remains unidentified. Expressed TCRB transcripts were sequenced because the entire RNA isolate underwent reverse transcription. About 4 million reads per sample were averaged for naive, central memory and regulatory samples. The method was immunoSEQ multiplex PCR; TCRdb's version includes in-frame clones alone and lacks a portion of them. The table includes about 900,000 clones, roughly a sixth detected once. The sequence derives from a woman in her late teens or twenties in good health. The sample consisted of naive CD4+ T cells from blood.

DNA of the CDR3: TGTGCCACCAGCAGAGCCCTAGCGGGACCTCTCCTCGAGCAGTACTTC. It translates to CATSRALAGPLLEQYF. V is TRBV15 and J is TRBJ2-7; 9 bases match TRBD2. Germline V gene sequence: CDR1 LNHNV, CDR2 YYDKDF (reference sequence). The CDR3 is 16 residues long. V lost 1 base and J lost 6; bases outside the gene matches: 10. The full variable domain, in which reference TRBV15 and TRBJ2-7 provide the parts outside the CDR3, is DAMVIQNPRYQVTQFGKPVTLSCSQTLNHNVMYWYQQKSSQAPKLLFHYYDKDFNNEADTPDNFQSRRPNTSFCFLDIRSPGLGDTAMYLCATSRALAGPLLEQYFGPGTRLTVT.